The entry below gives a single T cell receptor beta chain sequence along with its context. As yet, its antigen is unknown. One junction end disagrees with the germline gene, perhaps due to a read error. MiXCR was run by TCRdb on the multiplex PCR reads, yielding one entry per CDR3 protein. The sample carries 55,000 to 75,000 distinct CDR3 sequences, over 40% recorded once. Per the germline V gene, CDR1 is SGHTA and CDR2 is FQGNSA. This CDR3 region has 15 residues. This entry is derived from a study of breast tumors, draining lymph nodes, adjacent tissues. Broader study findings: Tumors had less TCR diversity than lymph nodes, more than nontumor tissue. The data were judged consistent with most tumor T cells coming from lymph node and expanding in tumor. Data only fit, rather than demonstrated, lymph node origin of most tumor T cells. Compared with basal-like, luminal-like tumors shared significantly more repertoire with nontumor tissue.

The TCR comes from a female donor with breast cancer. Some clones in this sample may be carry-over from other donors' samples. Specimen: breast tumor tissue. This chain uses TRBV7-2 with TRBJ2-7; 7 bases align to TRBD2. CDR3 DNA sequence: TGTGCCTGCAGCTTACCGGCGGGGGTGTCCTACGAGCAGTACTTC. Translating it yields CACSLPAGVSYEQYF.